The present TCR beta chain was sequenced within a study of T cells in Graves' hyperthyroidism and ophthalmopathy. Amplified regions were TCR beta CDR3 sequences from RNA transcripts. The HTBI set primed first-round TCR CDR3 RT-PCR. TCRdb recomputed calls from the multiplex PCR reads with MiXCR, one row per CDR3 protein. This repertoire shows about 590,000 distinct CDR3 sequences, about 15% found once; its top ten account for roughly 7.3%. Many counts were recorded for this clonotype. Specimen: blood. The receptor was isolated from a woman between 25 and 40 years old with Graves' hyperthyroidism.

CDR3 sequence reads: CASSQAVRWKNTEAFF. The CDR3, as DNA: TGTGCCAGCAGTCAGGCGGTCAGGTGGAAGAACACTGAAGCTTTCTTT. The V call is TRBV11-2, the J call TRBJ1-1; D remains unclear. This CDR3 contains 16 residues. Germline CDR1 is SGHAT and CDR2 is FQNNGV. Trimming left V 6 bases short and J 1 base short, with 18 bases between.